These T cell receptor beta chains were read from a single sample in a study of cytomegalovirus exposure and HLA in healthy donors. Clones were sequenced by immunoSEQ multiplex PCR, and TCRdb holds only the in-frame ones, with some missing. The sample yields roughly 120,000 clones, approximately 80% seen once. Material for sequencing was PBMCs. These receptor sequences come from a woman under 30 in good health and CMV-seronegative. Both conserved end residues are part of each CDR3. The order of the fields is clone size, D gene, J gene, V gene, CDR3 protein, CDR3 DNA. The D gene is left open where the match is weak. A row's size may be missing; if present it is once, few, many or a size class.

abundance: -
d_gene: TRBD2
j_gene: TRBJ2-7
v_gene: TRBV6-6
CDR3aa: CASRLAGLRSSYEQYF
CDR3nt: TGTGCCAGCAGACTAGCGGGACTACGAAGCTCCTACGAGCAGTACTTC

abundance: -
d_gene: -
j_gene: TRBJ1-4
v_gene: TRBV7-9
CDR3aa: CASSLQQGPNEKLFF
CDR3nt: TGTGCCAGCAGCCTACAACAGGGACCTAATGAAAAACTGTTTTTT

abundance: -
d_gene: -
j_gene: TRBJ1-6
v_gene: TRBV9
CDR3aa: CASSGEGDSPLHF
CDR3nt: TGTGCCAGCAGCGGAGAGGGGGATTCACCCCTCCACTTT

abundance: -
d_gene: TRBD1
j_gene: TRBJ2-7
v_gene: TRBV29-1
CDR3aa: CSVVGQGAYEQYF
CDR3nt: TGCAGCGTTGTCGGACAGGGGGCCTACGAGCAGTACTTC

abundance: -
d_gene: -
j_gene: TRBJ2-3
v_gene: TRBV7-9
CDR3aa: CASSPGSRLSTDTQYF
CDR3nt: TGTGCCAGCAGCCCAGGAAGCCGGCTTAGCACAGATACGCAGTATTTT

abundance: -
d_gene: TRBD2
j_gene: TRBJ2-5
v_gene: TRBV30
CDR3aa: CAWSAGGGPGYGTQYF
CDR3nt: TGTGCCTGGAGCGCCGGCGGGGGGCCGGGGTACGGGACCCAGTACTTC

abundance: -
d_gene: -
j_gene: TRBJ1-2
v_gene: TRBV27
CDR3aa: CASSFVTGNYGYTF
CDR3nt: TGTGCCAGCAGTTTCGTCACAGGAAACTATGGCTACACCTTC

abundance: -
d_gene: -
j_gene: TRBJ1-6
v_gene: TRBV5-8
CDR3aa: CASRRLSYNSPLHF
CDR3nt: TGTGCCAGCAGGCGACTCTCCTATAATTCACCCCTCCACTTT

abundance: -
d_gene: TRBD1
j_gene: TRBJ2-2
v_gene: TRBV7-9
CDR3aa: CASSPQGRPGELFF
CDR3nt: TGTGCCAGCAGCCCACAGGGGCGCCCCGGGGAGCTGTTTTTT

abundance: -
d_gene: -
j_gene: TRBJ2-7
v_gene: TRBV6-6
CDR3aa: CASSYTSGEQYF
CDR3nt: TGTGCCAGCAGTTACACCTCAGGGGAGCAGTACTTC

abundance: -
d_gene: -
j_gene: TRBJ1-5
v_gene: TRBV4-3
CDR3aa: CASSQDLGPGVRQPQHF
CDR3nt: TGCGCCAGCAGCCAAGATTTGGGGCCGGGCGTCCGTCAGCCCCAGCATTTT

abundance: -
d_gene: -
j_gene: TRBJ1-1
v_gene: TRBV25-1
CDR3aa: CASSTGSEAFF
CDR3nt: TGTGCCAGCAGTACCGGTTCGGAAGCTTTCTTT

abundance: -
d_gene: TRBD2
j_gene: TRBJ2-1
v_gene: TRBV18
CDR3aa: CASSPTMGLAGAEQFF
CDR3nt: TGTGCCAGCTCACCGACAATGGGACTAGCGGGAGCTGAGCAGTTCTTC

abundance: -
d_gene: TRBD1
j_gene: TRBJ1-1
v_gene: TRBV29-1
CDR3aa: CSVGDRDRRPRWAFF
CDR3nt: TGCAGCGTCGGGGACCGGGACAGGCGTCCACGCTGGGCTTTCTTT

abundance: -
d_gene: -
j_gene: TRBJ1-2
v_gene: TRBV5-8
CDR3aa: CASSLGSGGGYTF
CDR3nt: TGTGCCAGCAGCCTCGGGAGCGGAGGTGGCTACACCTTC

abundance: -
d_gene: -
j_gene: TRBJ1-5
v_gene: TRBV20-1
CDR3aa: CSAGGWPQHF
CDR3nt: TGCAGTGCCGGGGGATGGCCCCAGCATTTT

abundance: -
d_gene: -
j_gene: TRBJ1-1
v_gene: TRBV19
CDR3aa: CASSPQGGVGTEAFF
CDR3nt: TGTGCCAGTAGTCCCCAAGGGGGGGTGGGGACTGAAGCTTTCTTT

abundance: few
d_gene: TRBD2
j_gene: TRBJ2-3
v_gene: TRBV9
CDR3aa: CASSAQAGGPGDTQYF
CDR3nt: TGTGCCAGCAGCGCACAAGCGGGAGGGCCAGGAGATACGCAGTATTTT

abundance: -
d_gene: -
j_gene: TRBJ1-1
v_gene: TRBV7-2
CDR3aa: CASSLQRTEAFF
CDR3nt: TGTGCCAGCAGTTTACAGCGCACTGAAGCTTTCTTT

abundance: -
d_gene: TRBD1
j_gene: TRBJ2-3
v_gene: TRBV2
CDR3aa: CASRGQGLGTDTQYF
CDR3nt: TGTGCCAGCAGGGGACAGGGTTTGGGCACAGATACGCAGTATTTT

abundance: -
d_gene: -
j_gene: TRBJ1-2
v_gene: TRBV4-3
CDR3aa: CASSQDSRTLNYGYTF
CDR3nt: TGCGCCAGCAGCCAAGATAGCAGGACTCTTAACTATGGCTACACCTTC

abundance: -
d_gene: -
j_gene: TRBJ1-2
v_gene: TRBV5-1
CDR3aa: CASSLDPGKGYGYTF
CDR3nt: TGCGCCAGCAGCTTGGATCCAGGGAAAGGCTATGGCTACACCTTC

abundance: -
d_gene: TRBD2
j_gene: TRBJ2-2
v_gene: TRBV5-6
CDR3aa: CASSPKAGLGGFSTGELFF
CDR3nt: TGTGCCAGCAGTCCTAAAGCCGGACTAGGAGGCTTTAGCACCGGGGAGCTGTTTTTT

abundance: -
d_gene: TRBD1
j_gene: TRBJ2-7
v_gene: TRBV7-9
CDR3aa: CASSHYVGTGGSFYEQYF
CDR3nt: TGTGCCAGCAGCCACTACGTCGGGACAGGGGGTTCCTTCTACGAGCAGTACTTC

abundance: -
d_gene: -
j_gene: TRBJ2-6
v_gene: TRBV25-1
CDR3aa: CASSGYSGANGLTF
CDR3nt: TGTGCCAGCAGTGGTTACTCTGGGGCCAACGGCCTGACTTTC

abundance: -
d_gene: -
j_gene: TRBJ2-7
v_gene: TRBV10-3
CDR3aa: CAISESTFGGHEQYF
CDR3nt: TGTGCCATCAGTGAGTCGACCTTTGGAGGCCACGAGCAGTACTTC

abundance: -
d_gene: -
j_gene: TRBJ1-3
v_gene: TRBV14
CDR3aa: CASSKGTAPGDTIYF
CDR3nt: TGTGCCAGCAGCAAGGGGACGGCCCCAGGGGACACCATATATTTT

abundance: -
d_gene: TRBD1
j_gene: TRBJ1-2
v_gene: TRBV6-1
CDR3aa: CASSVGQINYGYTF
CDR3nt: TGTGCCAGCAGTGTGGGACAGATTAACTATGGCTACACCTTC

abundance: -
d_gene: -
j_gene: TRBJ1-1
v_gene: TRBV4-2
CDR3aa: CASSQDMNTEAFF
CDR3nt: TGTGCCAGCAGCCAAGATATGAACACTGAAGCTTTCTTT

abundance: -
d_gene: TRBD2
j_gene: TRBJ2-2
v_gene: TRBV19
CDR3aa: CASSIPWGLAGANTGELFF
CDR3nt: TGTGCCAGTAGTATTCCGTGGGGGCTAGCGGGGGCGAACACCGGGGAGCTGTTTTTT

abundance: -
d_gene: TRBD1
j_gene: TRBJ2-3
v_gene: TRBV28
CDR3aa: CASSLGQGLRRFTQYF
CDR3nt: TGTGCCAGCAGTCTAGGACAGGGGCTCCGGCGCTTTACGCAGTATTTT

abundance: -
d_gene: -
j_gene: TRBJ1-3
v_gene: TRBV7-2
CDR3aa: CASSLGASTRVTSGNTIYF
CDR3nt: TGTGCCAGCAGCTTGGGAGCCTCGACGCGAGTAACGTCTGGAAACACCATATATTTT

abundance: -
d_gene: -
j_gene: TRBJ1-1
v_gene: TRBV5-4
CDR3aa: CATARNTEAFF
CDR3nt: TGTGCCACCGCGAGAAACACTGAAGCTTTCTTT

abundance: -
d_gene: -
j_gene: TRBJ1-2
v_gene: TRBV18
CDR3aa: CASSTGHPIGYTF
CDR3nt: TGTGCCAGCTCAACCGGACACCCGATTGGCTACACCTTC

abundance: -
d_gene: TRBD1
j_gene: TRBJ1-2
v_gene: TRBV5-1
CDR3aa: CASRVRGSRGYTF
CDR3nt: TGCGCCAGCAGGGTCAGGGGGAGTAGGGGCTACACCTTC

abundance: -
d_gene: -
j_gene: TRBJ1-2
v_gene: TRBV5-5
CDR3aa: CASREGGANYGYTF
CDR3nt: TGTGCCAGCCGGGAGGGGGGAGCGAACTATGGCTACACCTTC

abundance: -
d_gene: TRBD2
j_gene: TRBJ2-3
v_gene: TRBV18
CDR3aa: CASSPTSGSTDTQYF
CDR3nt: TGTGCCAGCTCACCGACTAGCGGTAGCACAGATACGCAGTATTTT

abundance: -
d_gene: -
j_gene: TRBJ2-2
v_gene: TRBV11-2
CDR3aa: CASSLDSSTGELFF
CDR3nt: TGTGCCAGCAGCTTGGACTCAAGCACCGGGGAGCTGTTTTTT

abundance: -
d_gene: TRBD1
j_gene: TRBJ1-4
v_gene: TRBV6-5
CDR3aa: CASTLTGSNEKLFF
CDR3nt: TGTGCCAGCACGTTGACAGGGAGTAATGAAAAACTGTTTTTT

abundance: -
d_gene: TRBD1
j_gene: TRBJ1-1
v_gene: TRBV25-1
CDR3aa: CASVGTGGTEAFF
CDR3nt: TGTGCCAGCGTCGGGACAGGGGGGACTGAAGCTTTCTTT

abundance: -
d_gene: TRBD1
j_gene: TRBJ1-1
v_gene: TRBV7-6
CDR3aa: CASSPRQGGNTEAFF
CDR3nt: TGTGCCAGCAGCCCCCGACAGGGAGGGAACACTGAAGCTTTCTTT

abundance: once
d_gene: TRBD1
j_gene: TRBJ2-7
v_gene: TRBV11-2
CDR3aa: CASSFGTGAHEQYF
CDR3nt: TGTGCCAGCAGCTTCGGGACAGGCGCCCACGAGCAGTACTTC

abundance: once
d_gene: -
j_gene: TRBJ1-2
v_gene: TRBV5-6
CDR3aa: CASQVPLGYTF
CDR3nt: TGTGCCTCGCAGGTCCCCCTTGGCTACACCTTC

abundance: -
d_gene: -
j_gene: TRBJ2-3
v_gene: TRBV28
CDR3aa: CASSFRGAGTQYF
CDR3nt: TGTGCCAGCAGTTTTCGGGGGGCGGGTACGCAGTATTTT

abundance: -
d_gene: -
j_gene: TRBJ2-5
v_gene: TRBV4-1
CDR3aa: CASSSQGGEETQYF
CDR3nt: TGCGCCAGCAGCTCACAGGGTGGGGAAGAGACCCAGTACTTC

abundance: -
d_gene: TRBD2
j_gene: TRBJ2-3
v_gene: TRBV5-1
CDR3aa: CASSFSSSGERDTQYF
CDR3nt: TGCGCCAGCAGCTTTTCTTCTAGCGGGGAGCGGGATACGCAGTATTTT

abundance: -
d_gene: -
j_gene: TRBJ1-2
v_gene: TRBV5-8
CDR3aa: CASSSRGANYGYTF
CDR3nt: TGTGCCAGCAGCTCCCGGGGTGCTAACTATGGCTACACCTTC

abundance: -
d_gene: -
j_gene: TRBJ2-6
v_gene: TRBV4-2
CDR3aa: CASSQEDSGANGLTF
CDR3nt: TGTGCCAGCAGCCAGGAAGACTCTGGGGCCAACGGCCTGACTTTC

abundance: -
d_gene: -
j_gene: TRBJ2-7
v_gene: TRBV6-4
CDR3aa: CASSEGNRDPDNHEQYF
CDR3nt: TGTGCCAGCAGCGAAGGGAACAGGGATCCCGATAACCACGAGCAGTACTTC

abundance: -
d_gene: -
j_gene: TRBJ1-5
v_gene: TRBV11-2
CDR3aa: CASSIEGVSNQPQHF
CDR3nt: TGTGCCAGCAGCATTGAAGGGGTTAGCAATCAGCCCCAGCATTTT

abundance: -
d_gene: TRBD2
j_gene: TRBJ2-2
v_gene: TRBV19
CDR3aa: CASGPSGATGELFF
CDR3nt: TGTGCCAGTGGCCCTAGCGGGGCGACCGGGGAGCTGTTTTTT

abundance: -
d_gene: TRBD1
j_gene: TRBJ1-1
v_gene: TRBV7-8
CDR3aa: CASSVQGPLNTEAFF
CDR3nt: TGTGCCAGCAGCGTACAGGGGCCGTTGAACACTGAAGCTTTCTTT

abundance: -
d_gene: TRBD1
j_gene: TRBJ2-5
v_gene: TRBV6-5
CDR3aa: CASSYRGPQETQYF
CDR3nt: TGTGCCAGCAGTTACAGGGGGCCCCAAGAGACCCAGTACTTC

abundance: -
d_gene: TRBD1
j_gene: TRBJ1-2
v_gene: TRBV25-1
CDR3aa: CASSDRGYGYTF
CDR3nt: TGTGCCAGCTCCGACAGGGGCTACGGCTACACCTTC

abundance: -
d_gene: -
j_gene: TRBJ1-2
v_gene: TRBV30
CDR3aa: CAWSGGGNYGYTF
CDR3nt: TGTGCCTGGAGTGGAGGGGGTAACTATGGCTACACCTTC

abundance: -
d_gene: -
j_gene: TRBJ1-1
v_gene: TRBV2
CDR3aa: CASRGGTEAFF
CDR3nt: TGTGCCAGCAGGGGGGGGACTGAAGCTTTCTTT

abundance: -
d_gene: -
j_gene: TRBJ1-5
v_gene: TRBV19
CDR3aa: CASSRTPAGRYSNQPQHF
CDR3nt: TGTGCCAGTAGTAGAACCCCTGCGGGGCGTTATAGCAATCAGCCCCAGCATTTT

abundance: -
d_gene: -
j_gene: TRBJ2-6
v_gene: TRBV10-1
CDR3aa: CASTLGPSTSGANGLTF
CDR3nt: TGCGCCAGCACTTTAGGACCCTCAACTTCTGGGGCCAACGGCCTGACTTTC

abundance: -
d_gene: -
j_gene: TRBJ1-4
v_gene: TRBV7-2
CDR3aa: CASSLRGTNEKLFF
CDR3nt: TGTGCCAGCAGCTTAAGGGGAACTAATGAAAAACTGTTTTTT